The rows below give T cell receptor beta chains drawn from one sample of a study of beta chain features in type 1 diabetes. The assay was immunoSEQ multiplex PCR, and TCRdb's table has in-frame clones only and misses some. Here the sample spans around 200,000 clones, 10% to 15% being singletons. Sequencing was done on a sample of central memory CD4+ T cells from blood. The receptors were gathered from a woman between 18 and 29 years old in good health. Each CDR3 is given with its conserved first and last residue. The D gene is left open where the match is weak. The size of a clone is reported for some rows only, either as once, few or many, or as a class for expanded clones.

V gene: TRBV2; clone size: few; J gene: TRBJ2-7; D gene: .; CDR3 DNA: TGTGCCAGCAGGGATGACAGGAGACTCTACGAGCAGTACTTC; CDR3 protein: CASRDDRRLYEQYF
V gene: TRBV10-3; clone size: .; J gene: TRBJ1-2; D gene: TRBD1; CDR3 DNA: TGTGCCATCTCACTGGGGGACAGGGGGCGTAATGGCTACACCTTC; CDR3 protein: CAISLGDRGRNGYTF
V gene: TRBV7-9; clone size: .; J gene: TRBJ1-4; D gene: .; CDR3 DNA: TGTGCCAGCAGCCCGTCAGGGAATTCTAATGAAAAACTGTTTTTT; CDR3 protein: CASSPSGNSNEKLFF
V gene: TRBV2; clone size: .; J gene: TRBJ2-1; D gene: .; CDR3 DNA: TGTGCCAGCAGTCCCGACTTGCTTCGCAATGAGCAGTTCTTC; CDR3 protein: CASSPDLLRNEQFF
V gene: TRBV14; clone size: few; J gene: TRBJ1-1; D gene: .; CDR3 DNA: TGTGCCAGCAGCCCTCGGCGGGGGATCAGCACTGAAGCTTTCTTT; CDR3 protein: CASSPRRGISTEAFF
V gene: TRBV29-1; clone size: few; J gene: TRBJ1-1; D gene: .; CDR3 DNA: TGCAGCGTTACTTACAGGGAGAGCGCTGAAGCTTTCTTT; CDR3 protein: CSVTYRESAEAFF
V gene: TRBV4-1; clone size: .; J gene: TRBJ1-1; D gene: TRBD1; CDR3 DNA: TGCGCCAGCAGCCACCCGAGACAAGGGGGCTCTGAAGCTTTCTTT; CDR3 protein: CASSHPRQGGSEAFF
V gene: TRBV4-3; clone size: .; J gene: TRBJ2-5; D gene: TRBD1; CDR3 DNA: TGCGCCAGCAGCCAAGAAGCCGCTAGTTGGGGACAGCAAGAGACCCAGTACTTC; CDR3 protein: CASSQEAASWGQQETQYF
V gene: TRBV5-8; clone size: few; J gene: TRBJ2-7; D gene: .; CDR3 DNA: TGTGCCAGCAGCTTGCACCAGGGGACCGCCGAGCAGTACTTC; CDR3 protein: CASSLHQGTAEQYF
V gene: TRBV11-1; clone size: few; J gene: TRBJ1-5; D gene: TRBD1; CDR3 DNA: TGTGCCAGCAGCCACGGGACAGGCTCAAATCAGCCCCAGCATTTT; CDR3 protein: CASSHGTGSNQPQHF
V gene: TRBV7-9; clone size: few; J gene: TRBJ1-5; D gene: .; CDR3 DNA: TGTGCCAGCAGCTTAGGGGGGGGCGCGGCTAATCAGCCCCAGCATTTT; CDR3 protein: CASSLGGGAANQPQHF
V gene: TRBV10-2; clone size: .; J gene: TRBJ1-5; D gene: TRBD1; CDR3 DNA: TGCGCCAGCAGTGATGCAGGGGGCGGTCAGCCCCAGCATTTT; CDR3 protein: CASSDAGGGQPQHF
V gene: TRBV9; clone size: .; J gene: TRBJ2-1; D gene: .; CDR3 DNA: TGTGCCAGCAGCCCGAGAGGGCGGAATTCCTACAATGAGCAGTTCTTC; CDR3 protein: CASSPRGRNSYNEQFF
V gene: TRBV7-3; clone size: few; J gene: TRBJ2-5; D gene: .; CDR3 DNA: TGTGCCAGCAGCCCGGACCGAGGGGAGACCCAGTACTTC; CDR3 protein: CASSPDRGETQYF
V gene: TRBV13; clone size: few; J gene: TRBJ1-5; D gene: .; CDR3 DNA: TGTGCCAGCAGCTTAGGCCTCGAGGGGCCCCAGCATTTT; CDR3 protein: CASSLGLEGPQHF
V gene: TRBV19; clone size: .; J gene: TRBJ2-2; D gene: .; CDR3 DNA: TGTGCCACCCAGATTTCTGGGACACTTTCCACCGGGGAGCTGTTTTTT; CDR3 protein: CATQISGTLSTGELFF
V gene: TRBV28; clone size: few; J gene: TRBJ2-2; D gene: .; CDR3 DNA: TGTGCCAGCAGTTTCTCTTCAGGGAGGACCGGGGAGCTGTTTTTT; CDR3 protein: CASSFSSGRTGELFF
V gene: TRBV28; clone size: few; J gene: TRBJ2-5; D gene: .; CDR3 DNA: TGTGCCAGCCAAAGGCAGGGTTACGGCGCCCAGTACTTC; CDR3 protein: CASQRQGYGAQYF
V gene: TRBV27; clone size: .; J gene: TRBJ2-1; D gene: .; CDR3 DNA: TGTGCCAGCAGTTTATTAGGGACACATAACAATGAGCAGTTCTTC; CDR3 protein: CASSLLGTHNNEQFF
V gene: TRBV19; clone size: medium-sized; J gene: TRBJ2-7; D gene: TRBD2; CDR3 DNA: TGTGCCAGTAGTCCCCGAAGGACTAGCGGGAGGAACGAGCAGTACTTC; CDR3 protein: CASSPRRTSGRNEQYF
V gene: TRBV29-1; clone size: .; J gene: TRBJ2-1; D gene: TRBD1; CDR3 DNA: TGCAGCGTCCGGGACAGGGTCTGGGATGAGCAGTTCTTC; CDR3 protein: CSVRDRVWDEQFF
V gene: TRBV11-2; clone size: .; J gene: TRBJ2-3; D gene: .; CDR3 DNA: TGTGCCAGCAGCGCCTACCTAGGAACGGTGACGCAGTATTTT; CDR3 protein: CASSAYLGTVTQYF
V gene: TRBV6-1; clone size: .; J gene: TRBJ2-2; D gene: .; CDR3 DNA: TGTGCCAGCAGGCACCGACTGTACACCGGGGAGCTGTTTTTT; CDR3 protein: CASRHRLYTGELFF
V gene: TRBV5-8; clone size: few; J gene: TRBJ2-3; D gene: TRBD2; CDR3 DNA: TGTGCCAGCAGCTTGCGCCTAGCGGCCCTCCGAGGCACAGATACGCAGTATTTT; CDR3 protein: CASSLRLAALRGTDTQYF
V gene: TRBV7-2; clone size: .; J gene: TRBJ2-7; D gene: TRBD2; CDR3 DNA: TGTGCCAGCAGCCCCGGGGGAGCGGGAGGGCCCCACGAGCAGTACTTC; CDR3 protein: CASSPGGAGGPHEQYF
V gene: TRBV11-2; clone size: .; J gene: TRBJ2-5; D gene: .; CDR3 DNA: TGTGCCAGCAGCTCCCTGACGGGTTATGAGACCCAGTACTTC; CDR3 protein: CASSSLTGYETQYF
V gene: TRBV27; clone size: .; J gene: TRBJ2-7; D gene: TRBD2; CDR3 DNA: TGTGCCAGCAGCACCGGACTAGTCTCCAACGAGCAGTACTTC; CDR3 protein: CASSTGLVSNEQYF
V gene: TRBV7-9; clone size: .; J gene: TRBJ2-7; D gene: TRBD2; CDR3 DNA: TGTGCCAGCGGATTGACTAGCGGGAGAGCCTACGAGCAGTACTTC; CDR3 protein: CASGLTSGRAYEQYF
V gene: TRBV28; clone size: .; J gene: TRBJ2-3; D gene: .; CDR3 DNA: TGTGCCAGCATCCACTCTAGCACAGATACGCAGTATTTT; CDR3 protein: CASIHSSTDTQYF
V gene: TRBV5-6; clone size: many; J gene: TRBJ2-7; D gene: .; CDR3 DNA: TGTGCCAGCAGCCCGGACCTCTTAGAGCGGGAGCAGTACTTC; CDR3 protein: CASSPDLLEREQYF
V gene: TRBV30; clone size: few; J gene: TRBJ2-3; D gene: .; CDR3 DNA: TGTGCCCGGGACTCTGGCACAGATACGCAGTATTTT; CDR3 protein: CARDSGTDTQYF
V gene: TRBV6-6; clone size: .; J gene: TRBJ1-3; D gene: .; CDR3 DNA: TGTGCCTACGGGACAAATACTATCTCTGGAAACACCATATATTTT; CDR3 protein: CAYGTNTISGNTIYF
V gene: TRBV28; clone size: .; J gene: TRBJ2-6; D gene: TRBD1; CDR3 DNA: TGTGCCACCTGGACAGGGGGCTTCTCTGGGGCCAACGTCCTGACTTTC; CDR3 protein: CATWTGGFSGANVLTF
V gene: TRBV9; clone size: .; J gene: TRBJ1-4; D gene: .; CDR3 DNA: TGTGCCAGCAGCGTCCAGGGGTCAACTAATGAAAAACTGTTTTTT; CDR3 protein: CASSVQGSTNEKLFF
V gene: TRBV5-1; clone size: .; J gene: TRBJ2-7; D gene: .; CDR3 DNA: TGCGCCTCATCACCAGGGTACGAGCAGTACTTC; CDR3 protein: CASSPGYEQYF
V gene: TRBV7-2; clone size: .; J gene: TRBJ2-7; D gene: .; CDR3 DNA: TGTGCCAGCAGCTTCGCGGCGGGGCAGTACTTC; CDR3 protein: CASSFAAGQYF
V gene: TRBV5-1; clone size: few; J gene: TRBJ1-1; D gene: TRBD1; CDR3 DNA: TGCGCCAGCAATCACAGGGGCGGGAACACTGAAGCTTTCTTT; CDR3 protein: CASNHRGGNTEAFF
V gene: TRBV2; clone size: .; J gene: TRBJ2-2; D gene: TRBD1; CDR3 DNA: TGTGCCAGTCGTGGGGACAGGGTAGGCGGGGAGCTGTTTTTT; CDR3 protein: CASRGDRVGGELFF
V gene: TRBV28; clone size: few; J gene: TRBJ1-2; D gene: TRBD1; CDR3 DNA: TGTGCCAGCAGTTTAGGCAGGGGGCGTAACTATGGCTACACCTTC; CDR3 protein: CASSLGRGRNYGYTF
V gene: TRBV30; clone size: .; J gene: TRBJ1-1; D gene: .; CDR3 DNA: TGTGCCTGGAAGGGGTTTACTGAAGCTTTCTTT; CDR3 protein: CAWKGFTEAFF
V gene: TRBV30; clone size: few; J gene: TRBJ1-3; D gene: .; CDR3 DNA: TGTGCCTCCGTGAGGTACTCTGGAAACACCATATATTTT; CDR3 protein: CASVRYSGNTIYF
V gene: TRBV29-1; clone size: .; J gene: TRBJ1-3; D gene: .; CDR3 DNA: TGCAGCGTTGAAGCCTCTGGGAGAGGAAACACCATATATTTT; CDR3 protein: CSVEASGRGNTIYF
V gene: TRBV27; clone size: few; J gene: TRBJ2-1; D gene: .; CDR3 DNA: TGTGCCAGCAAGACATACAATGAGCAGTTCTTC; CDR3 protein: CASKTYNEQFF
V gene: TRBV30; clone size: few; J gene: TRBJ2-7; D gene: TRBD1; CDR3 DNA: TGTGCCTGGGCCCCTGGGACAGGGGGTTATAACGAGCAGTACTTC; CDR3 protein: CAWAPGTGGYNEQYF